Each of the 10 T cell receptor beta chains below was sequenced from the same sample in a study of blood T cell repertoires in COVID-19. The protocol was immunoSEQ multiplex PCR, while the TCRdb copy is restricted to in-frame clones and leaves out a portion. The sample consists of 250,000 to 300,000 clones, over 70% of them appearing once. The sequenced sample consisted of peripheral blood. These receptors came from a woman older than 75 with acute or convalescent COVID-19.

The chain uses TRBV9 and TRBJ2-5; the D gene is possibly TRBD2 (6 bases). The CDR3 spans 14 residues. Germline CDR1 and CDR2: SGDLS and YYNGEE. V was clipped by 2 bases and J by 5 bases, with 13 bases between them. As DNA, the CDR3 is TGTGCCAGCAGCGTGACGGCTCGGGGGGAGACCCAGTACTTC. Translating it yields CASSVTARGETQYF.

CDR3 loop: CASSYYRGPKAFF. CDR3 coding DNA: TGTGCCAGCAGTTACTACAGGGGGCCCAAGGCTTTCTTT. The V and J genes are TRBV6-2 or TRBV6-3 and TRBJ1-1; TRBD1 aligns across 9 bases. Germline-derived CDR1 and CDR2 are MNHEY and SVGEGT. The V segment lost 1 base and the J segment 11 bases; nucleotides outside the gene matches: 5. CDR3 size: 13 residues.

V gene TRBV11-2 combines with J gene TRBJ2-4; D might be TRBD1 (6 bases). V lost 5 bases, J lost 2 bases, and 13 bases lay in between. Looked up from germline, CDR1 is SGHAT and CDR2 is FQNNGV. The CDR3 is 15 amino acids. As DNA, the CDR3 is TGTGCCAGCAGCCAGGAAGGGGGAACCAAAAACATTCAGTACTTC. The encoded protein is CASSQEGGTKNIQYF. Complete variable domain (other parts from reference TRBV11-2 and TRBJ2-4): EAGVAQSPRYKIIEKRQSVAFWCNPISGHATLYWYQQILGQGPKLLIQFQNNGVVDDSQLPKDRFSAERLKGVDSTLKIQPAKLEDSAVYLCASSQEGGTKNIQYFGAGTRLSVL.

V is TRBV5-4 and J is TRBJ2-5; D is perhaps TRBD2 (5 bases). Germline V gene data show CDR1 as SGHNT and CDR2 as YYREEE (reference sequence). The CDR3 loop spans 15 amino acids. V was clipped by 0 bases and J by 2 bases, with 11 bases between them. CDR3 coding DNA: TGTGCCAGCAGCTTGGATAGGCGGAGGCAAGAGACCCAGTACTTC. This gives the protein CASSLDRRRQETQYF.

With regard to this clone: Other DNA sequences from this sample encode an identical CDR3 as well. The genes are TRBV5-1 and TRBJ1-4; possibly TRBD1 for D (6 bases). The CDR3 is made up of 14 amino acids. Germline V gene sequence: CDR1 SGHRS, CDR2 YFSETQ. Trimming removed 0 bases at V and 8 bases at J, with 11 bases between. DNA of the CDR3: TGCGCCAGCAGCTTGGGGGGGCTGGGGGAAAAACTGTTTTTT. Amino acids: CASSLGGLGEKLFF.

CDR3 coding DNA: TGTGCCAGCAGCCGGTCAGGACAGGGTGGCGAGCAGTACTTC. Its protein product is CASSRSGQGGEQYF. The genes are TRBV11-3 and TRBJ2-7, with 8 positions matching TRBD1. Germline V lookup: CDR1 SGHNT, CDR2 YENEEA. Trimming took 5 bases from V and 6 from J; bases not matched to a gene: 9. The CDR3 contains 14 residues.

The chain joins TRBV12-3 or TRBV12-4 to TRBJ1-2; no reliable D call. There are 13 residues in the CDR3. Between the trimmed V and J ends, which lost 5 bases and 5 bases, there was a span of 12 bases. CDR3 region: CASSLGNFYGYTF. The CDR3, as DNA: TGTGCCAGCAGTCTCGGGAATTTTTATGGCTACACCTTC.

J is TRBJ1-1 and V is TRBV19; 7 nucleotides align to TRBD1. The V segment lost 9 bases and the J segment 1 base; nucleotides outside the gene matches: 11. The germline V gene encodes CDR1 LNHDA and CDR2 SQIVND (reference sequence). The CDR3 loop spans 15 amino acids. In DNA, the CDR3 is TGTGCCAGCTCTTACACAGGGGTCTCGAACACTGAAGCTTTCTTT. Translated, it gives CASSYTGVSNTEAFF.

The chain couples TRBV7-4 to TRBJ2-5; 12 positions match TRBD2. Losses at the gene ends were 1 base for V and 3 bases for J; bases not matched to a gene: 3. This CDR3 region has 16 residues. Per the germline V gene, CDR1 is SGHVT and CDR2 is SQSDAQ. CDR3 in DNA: TGTGCCAGCAGCTTAGTTTCTAGCGGGGGGGAAGAGACCCAGTACTTC. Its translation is CASSLVSSGGEETQYF.

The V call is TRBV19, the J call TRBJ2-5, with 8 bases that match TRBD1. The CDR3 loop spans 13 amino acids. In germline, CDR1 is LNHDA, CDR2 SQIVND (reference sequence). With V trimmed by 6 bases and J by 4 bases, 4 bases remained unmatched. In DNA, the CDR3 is TGTGCCAGTAGCAGGGGGCTCCGAGAGACCCAGTACTTC. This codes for CASSRGLRETQYF.